These T cell receptor beta chains were read from a single sample in a study of high-grade serous ovarian cancer treatment subgroups. The method was immunoSEQ multiplex PCR; TCRdb's version includes in-frame clones alone and lacks a portion of them. This repertoire shows more than 6,000 clones, around 80% found once; its top ten account for approximately 10%. The sample consisted of tumor tissue. Every receptor here comes from a human donor with high-grade serous ovarian cancer. Each CDR3 is given with its conserved first and last residue. The D gene is left open where the match is weak. Some rows have no size entry. The others give once, few or many, or a class for an expanded clone.

V	D	size	J	CDR3	DNA
TRBV7-2	.	.	TRBJ1-5	CASSSHSGGNQPQHF	TGTGCCAGCAGCAGTCACAGCGGAGGCAATCAGCCCCAGCATTTT
TRBV4-2	TRBD2	few	TRBJ2-1	CASSPSGLAGYNEQFF	TGTGCCAGCAGCCCTAGCGGACTAGCGGGTTACAATGAGCAGTTCTTC
TRBV10-3	TRBD2	.	TRBJ2-2	CAPRGGLHTGELFF	TGTGCCCCGCGGGGGGGGCTGCACACCGGGGAGCTGTTTTTT
TRBV5-6	TRBD1	.	TRBJ2-1	CASSGHRDRVYNEQFF	TGTGCCAGCAGCGGCCACCGGGACAGGGTCTACAATGAGCAGTTCTTC
TRBV28	TRBD1	.	TRBJ1-4	CASSSRGTDREKLFF	TGTGCCAGCAGTTCCAGGGGGACGGATAGGGAAAAACTGTTTTTT
TRBV4-2	.	.	TRBJ1-3	CASSQETGRTGNTIYF	TGTGCCAGCAGCCAAGAAACGGGGCGAACTGGAAACACCATATATTTT
TRBV28	.	once	TRBJ2-2	CASLEQIDTGELFF	TGTGCCAGCCTGGAGCAAATCGACACCGGGGAGCTGTTTTTT
TRBV5-1	.	.	TRBJ1-2	CASSLGANYGYTF	TGCGCCAGCAGCTTGGGAGCAAACTATGGCTACACCTTC
TRBV14	.	.	TRBJ2-3	CASSQVRAGSTDTQYF	TGTGCCAGCAGCCAAGTACGGGCGGGAAGCACAGATACGCAGTATTTT
TRBV30	.	.	TRBJ1-2	CAWRIGYGYTF	TGTGCCTGGAGAATCGGGTACGGCTACACCTTC
TRBV15	.	.	TRBJ2-5	CATSRVSEQETQYF	TGTGCCACCAGCAGAGTATCCGAACAAGAGACCCAGTACTTC